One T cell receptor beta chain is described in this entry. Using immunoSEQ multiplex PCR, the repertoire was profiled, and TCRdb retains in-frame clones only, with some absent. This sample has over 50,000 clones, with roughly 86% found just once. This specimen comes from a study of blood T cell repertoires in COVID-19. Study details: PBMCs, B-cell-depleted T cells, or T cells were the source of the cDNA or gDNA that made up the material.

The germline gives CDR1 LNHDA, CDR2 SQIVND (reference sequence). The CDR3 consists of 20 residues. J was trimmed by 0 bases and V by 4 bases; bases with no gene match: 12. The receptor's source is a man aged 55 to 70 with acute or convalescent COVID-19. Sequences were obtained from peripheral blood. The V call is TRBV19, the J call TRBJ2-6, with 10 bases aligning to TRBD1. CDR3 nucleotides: TGTGCCAGTAGTAGAGACGGGACAGGGGTCCCCTCCTCTGGGGCCAACGTCCTGACTTTC. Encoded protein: CASSRDGTGVPSSGANVLTF. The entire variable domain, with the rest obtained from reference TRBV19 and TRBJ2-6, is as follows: DGGITQSPKYLFRKEGQNVTLSCEQNLNHDAMYWYRQDPGQGLRLIYYSQIVNDFQKGDIAEGYSVSREKKESFPLTVTSAQKNPTAFYLCASSRDGTGVPSSGANVLTFGAGSRLTVL.